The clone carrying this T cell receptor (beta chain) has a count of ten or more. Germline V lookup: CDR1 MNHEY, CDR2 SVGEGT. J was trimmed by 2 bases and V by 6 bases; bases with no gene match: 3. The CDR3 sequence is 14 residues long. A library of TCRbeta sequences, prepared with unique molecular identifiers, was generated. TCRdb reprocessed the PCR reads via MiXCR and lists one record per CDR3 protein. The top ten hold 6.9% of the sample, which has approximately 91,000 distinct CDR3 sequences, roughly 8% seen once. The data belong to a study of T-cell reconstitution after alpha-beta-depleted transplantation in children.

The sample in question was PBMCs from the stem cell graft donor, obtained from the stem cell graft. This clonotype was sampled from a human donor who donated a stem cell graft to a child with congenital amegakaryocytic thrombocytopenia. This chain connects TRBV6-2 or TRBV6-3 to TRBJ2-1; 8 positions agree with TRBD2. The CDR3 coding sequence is TGTGCCAGCAGAAGGGGACTAGCCTACAATGAGCAGTTCTTC. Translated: CASRRGLAYNEQFF.